These 26 T cell receptor beta chains originate from one sample sequenced in a study of blood T cell repertoires in COVID-19. Measured with immunoSEQ multiplex PCR; TCRdb has only the in-frame clones, and not every one. Of roughly 260,000 clones in the sample, 91% were seen once. The sample taken for sequencing was peripheral blood. These receptors were collected from a person aged 18-29 years with COVID-19, enrolled during active disease.

The genes are TRBV7-3 and TRBJ1-3, with D possibly matching TRBD1 (5 bases). The CDR3 is 15 residues long. The V end was cut by 5 bases, the J end by 2 bases, with 13 bases between. Germline loops: CDR1 SGHTA, CDR2 FQGTGA. CDR3 region: CASSPSVGAGNTIYF. As DNA, the CDR3 is TGTGCCAGCAGCCCCAGCGTAGGGGCTGGAAACACCATATATTTT.

The chain links TRBV19 to TRBJ2-2, with a weak D call TRBD1 (6 bases). The germline CDR1 and CDR2 sequences are LNHDA and SQIVND (reference sequence). This CDR3 comprises 13 residues. V lost 8 bases, J lost 6 bases, and 13 bases lay in between. The CDR3 spells CASGFRGAGELFF. CDR3 nucleotides: TGTGCCAGTGGGTTCAGGGGAGCCGGGGAGCTGTTTTTT.

The CDR3 sequence is CASSLAWGLRLDETQYF. CDR3 sequence (DNA): TGTGCCAGCAGCTTAGCGTGGGGACTACGCTTGGATGAGACCCAGTACTTC. This chain uses TRBV7-9 with TRBJ2-5; 7 bases are shared with TRBD2. V lost 0 bases to trimming and J lost 5 bases; unmatched junction nucleotides: 12. Germline lookup yields CDR1 SEHNR and CDR2 FQNEAQ (reference sequence). The CDR3 runs 17 residues.

The sample holds one count of this clone. The chain joins TRBV5-1 to TRBJ1-1; 8 bases are shared with TRBD1. CDR1 and CDR2 (germline): SGHRS, YFSETQ. V was pared by 4 bases and J by 3 bases, with 14 bases of the junction left unmatched. This CDR3 comprises 17 residues. The CDR3 DNA is TGCGCCAGCAGCCCGTTTCCGACAGGGGTAGCGGACACTGAAGCTTTCTTT. Amino acids: CASSPFPTGVADTEAFF.

V is TRBV27 and J is TRBJ2-1; TRBD2 is a possible D gene (5 bases). V lost 3 bases, J lost 9 bases, and 15 bases lay in between. CDR3 length: 14 residues. The germline CDR1 and CDR2 sequences are MNHEY and SMNVEV (reference sequence). CDR3 sequence reads: CASSLAGKRGEQFF. The CDR3 DNA follows: TGTGCCAGCAGTTTGGCGGGCAAACGGGGTGAGCAGTTCTTC.

The chain combines TRBV2 with TRBJ2-5, with D possibly TRBD2 on 7 matching bases. Per the germline V gene, CDR1 is SNHLY and CDR2 is FYNNEI. The CDR3 is 15 residues long. The V and J ends lost 1 base and 3 bases respectively, with 12 bases between them. The CDR3 loop reads CASSEVGEGEETQYF. The CDR3 DNA follows: TGTGCCAGCAGTGAAGTAGGGGAGGGGGAAGAGACCCAGTACTTC. The entire variable domain, with the rest obtained from reference TRBV2 and TRBJ2-5, is as follows: EPEVTQTPSHQVTQMGQEVILRCVPISNHLYFYWYRQILGQKVEFLVSFYNNEISEKSEIFDDQFSVERPDGSNFTLKIRSTKLEDSAMYFCASSEVGEGEETQYFGPGTRLLVL.

The J gene is TRBJ1-2, the V gene TRBV7-9, with 9 bases aligning to TRBD1. The CDR3 is 14 amino acids. V was pared by 4 bases and J by 4 bases, with 4 bases of the junction left unmatched. The germline gives CDR1 SEHNR, CDR2 FQNEAQ (reference sequence). The CDR3 DNA is TGTGCCAGCAGCTCCGGGACAGGGCCCTATGGCTACACCTTC. Its protein product is CASSSGTGPYGYTF.

This chain connects TRBV5-4 to TRBJ1-1, with D uncertain. The CDR3 contains 13 residues. Trimming took off 3 bases at V and 4 bases at J, with 10 bases between the two ends. Germline CDR1 reads SGHNT; CDR2 reads YYREEE (reference sequence). The CDR3 region has the DNA TGTGCCAGCAGCTCCCGGGATTCCACTGAAGCTTTCTTT. Translating gives CASSSRDSTEAFF.

This clone appeared a single time. The CDR3 here is CASRRDSQTQYF. The CDR3, as DNA: TGTGCCAGCAGGCGGGACAGCCAGACCCAGTACTTC. The chain links TRBV2 to TRBJ2-5, with D possibly matching TRBD1 (7 bases). Germline assignment: CDR1 SNHLY and CDR2 FYNNEI. Trimming cost V 6 bases and J 6 bases, with 11 bases left between them. CDR3 length: 12 residues.

The chain links TRBV6-5 to TRBJ1-4; TRBD1 matches 8 bases. V dropped 7 bases and J dropped 3; count of bases not matched to a gene: 4. This CDR3 spans 14 amino acids. CDR1 and CDR2 from the germline V gene are MNHEY and SVGAGI. The CDR3 loop reads CASKEQGANEKLFF. The CDR3 nucleotides are TGTGCCAGCAAGGAACAGGGGGCTAATGAAAAACTGTTTTTT.

The chain recombines TRBV7-2 with TRBJ1-1; possibly TRBD1 for D (6 bases). Germline CDR1 SGHTA, CDR2 FQGNSA. The V end was cut by 4 bases, the J end by 7 bases, with 13 bases between. The CDR3 covers 13 residues. CDR3 residues: CASSSGTPNEAFF. For the CDR3, the DNA is TGTGCCAGCAGCTCGGGGACACCGAATGAAGCTTTCTTT.

The chain joins TRBV5-1 to TRBJ2-5; 7 bases fit TRBD2. The J segment lost 4 bases and the V segment lost 5 bases, leaving 8 bases of the junction unmatched. Germline CDR1 SGHRS, CDR2 YFSETQ. The CDR3 spans 14 residues. CDR3 nucleotide sequence: TGCGCCAGCAGTGGGAGGGATAGTGGAGAGACCCAGTACTTC. It translates to CASSGRDSGETQYF.

As concerns this clone: Within the sample, other DNA sequences also encode this same CDR3. The V gene is TRBV29-1, the J gene TRBJ1-2; TRBD1 might be the D (6 bases). Germline V gives CDR1 SQVTM, CDR2 ANQGSEA. The CDR3 consists of 13 residues. Trimming took 6 bases from V and 1 from J, leaving 12 bases between them. CDR3 loop: CSVVQGDNYGYTF. The CDR3, as DNA: TGCAGCGTAGTACAGGGAGATAACTATGGCTACACCTTC.

This chain connects TRBV18 to TRBJ2-3, with 7 bases fitting TRBD2. With V trimmed by 2 bases and J by 5 bases, 10 bases remained unmatched. The germline V gene encodes CDR1 KGHSH and CDR2 LQKENI. The CDR3 runs 16 residues. CDR3 nucleotides: TGTGCCAGCTCACCAAAGACTAGCCCGTCCGTAGATACGCAGTATTTT. This encodes CASSPKTSPSVDTQYF.

The chain has TRBV5-1 and TRBJ2-3; D is ambiguous. Germline V CDR1 and CDR2: SGHRS, YFSETQ. The CDR3 is made up of 12 amino acids. The V gene lost 3 bases and the J gene lost 6 bases, with 8 bases spanning the gap. The CDR3 reads CASSSTGDTQYF. The DNA of the CDR3 is TGCGCCAGCAGCTCTACCGGGGATACGCAGTATTTT.

J is TRBJ2-2 and V is TRBV4-2, with D maybe TRBD2 (6 bases). The CDR3 loop spans 15 amino acids. The germline V gene encodes CDR1 LGHNA and CDR2 YNFKEQ. Between the trimmed V and J ends, which lost 1 base and 3 bases, there was a span of 9 bases. The CDR3 is CASSQASDHTGELFF. The CDR3 region has the DNA TGTGCCAGCAGCCAAGCTAGCGATCACACCGGGGAGCTGTTTTTT.

This clone was observed a single time. The sample contains more than one DNA sequence encoding this CDR3. CDR3 DNA: TGTGCCACCAGTGATTCCCGGGGCTCCTACGAGCAGTACTTC. It encodes CATSDSRGSYEQYF. The rearrangement uses TRBV24-1 and TRBJ2-7, with TRBD2 as a possible D gene (5 bases). Per the germline V gene, CDR1 is KGHDR and CDR2 is SFDVKD. V was pared by 2 bases and J by 0 bases, with 7 bases between. The CDR3 spans 14 residues.

This chain connects TRBV5-5 to TRBJ2-1, with 8 bases identical to TRBD2. Looked up from germline, CDR1 is SGHKS and CDR2 is YYEKEE (reference sequence). This CDR3 has 15 residues. Unmatched junction bases numbered 6, after V lost 5 bases and J lost 2 bases. DNA of the CDR3: TGTGCCAGCAGTATTAGCGGGACCCCCTACAATGAGCAGTTCTTC. Protein product: CASSISGTPYNEQFF.

The V gene is TRBV19, the J gene TRBJ2-1, with unresolved D. CDR1 is LNHDA and CDR2 is SQIVND in the germline V gene (reference sequence). The CDR3 has 13 amino acids. Trimming removed 4 bases from V and 6 bases from J, with 10 bases in between. Here the CDR3 DNA reads TGTGCCAGTAGTACCTTCCCCAGCAATGAGCAGTTCTTC. This codes for CASSTFPSNEQFF.

The chain combines TRBV7-9 with TRBJ2-7; 8 positions agree with TRBD1. V shed 4 bases, J shed 4 bases, and the junction held 15 bases outside the gene matches. This CDR3 is built from 17 residues. The V gene's germline CDR1 is SEHNR and CDR2 FQNEAQ (reference sequence). The chain's CDR3 is CASSSPQGPGGGYEQYF. In DNA, the CDR3 is TGTGCCAGCAGCTCCCCACAGGGGCCAGGGGGCGGGTACGAGCAGTACTTC.

V and J are TRBV9 and TRBJ1-1; tentatively, D is TRBD1 (6 bases). Germline CDR1 SGDLS, CDR2 YYNGEE. V was clipped by 0 bases and J by 1 base, with 10 bases between them. The length of the CDR3 is 15 residues. CDR3 sequence: CASSVGQGRNTEAFF. The CDR3 DNA follows: TGTGCCAGCAGCGTAGGGCAGGGGCGGAACACTGAAGCTTTCTTT.

The gene calls are TRBV7-2 and TRBJ2-5; weak D call: TRBD2 (5 bases). The CDR3 has 16 residues. Germline V CDR1 and CDR2: SGHTA, FQGNSA. Trimming pared 4 bases from V and 2 bases from J, leaving 17 bases between. CDR3 sequence: CASSSEASSPQETQYF. CDR3 nucleotide sequence: TGTGCCAGCAGCTCCGAGGCGTCTAGCCCGCAAGAGACCCAGTACTTC.

V usage is TRBV6-5 and J usage is TRBJ1-2; D call uncertain. Deletions cut 4 bases from V and 3 bases from J, with 15 bases between. The CDR3 runs 15 residues. Germline CDR1 reads MNHEY; CDR2 reads SVGAGI. CDR3 sequence: CASSLGTVGHYGYTF. In DNA form, the CDR3 reads TGTGCCAGCAGTTTGGGTACAGTTGGGCACTATGGCTACACCTTC.

This clone was seen once. The chain uses TRBV19 and TRBJ1-5; 8 nucleotides match TRBD1. The CDR3 contains 12 residues. The V and J ends lost 10 bases and 6 bases, in that order; junction bases with no gene match: 5. From germline, CDR1 is LNHDA and CDR2 SQIVND (reference sequence). CDR3 protein: CAIGTGGQPQHF. The CDR3 region has the DNA TGTGCCATCGGGACAGGCGGTCAGCCCCAGCATTTT.

The chain combines TRBV27 with TRBJ2-7; D unclear. Germline values: CDR1 MNHEY, CDR2 SMNVEV (reference sequence). The CDR3 sequence is 13 residues long. Trimming removed 3 bases from V and 3 bases from J, with 9 bases in between. The CDR3 sequence is CASSFSGVYEQYF. In DNA, the CDR3 is TGTGCCAGCAGTTTTTCCGGAGTCTACGAGCAGTACTTC.

This chain links TRBV7-2 with TRBJ2-7; TRBD1 matches at 10 bases. Germline CDR1 SGHTA, CDR2 FQGNSA. The CDR3 consists of 18 residues. The V gene end was trimmed by 5 bases and the J gene end by 1 base; junction bases not matched to a gene: 14. The CDR3 DNA reads as TGTGCCAGCAGCCTCTTAGGGACAGGGGTTCGTGGTTCCTACGAGCAGTACTTC. It encodes CASSLLGTGVRGSYEQYF.